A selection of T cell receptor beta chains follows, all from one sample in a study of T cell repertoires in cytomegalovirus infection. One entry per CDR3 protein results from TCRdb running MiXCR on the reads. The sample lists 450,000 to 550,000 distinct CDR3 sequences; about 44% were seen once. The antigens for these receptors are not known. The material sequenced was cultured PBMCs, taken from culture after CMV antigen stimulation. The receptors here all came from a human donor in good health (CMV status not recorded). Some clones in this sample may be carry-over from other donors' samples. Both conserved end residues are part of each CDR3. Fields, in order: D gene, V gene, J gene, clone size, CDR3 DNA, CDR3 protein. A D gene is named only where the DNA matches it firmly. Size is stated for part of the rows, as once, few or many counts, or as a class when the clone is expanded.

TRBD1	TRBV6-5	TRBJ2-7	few	TGTGCCAGCAGTCGAATAACGGGACAGGTTTTCGAGCAGTACTTC	CASSRITGQVFEQYF
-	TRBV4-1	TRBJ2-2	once	TGCGCCAGCCGTGGCCCCACCGGGGAGCTGTTTTTT	CASRGPTGELFF
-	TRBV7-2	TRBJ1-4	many	TGTGCCAGCAGCTTGGGGCGGATCGGGGAAAAACTGTTTTTT	CASSLGRIGEKLFF
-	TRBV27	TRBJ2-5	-	TGTGCCAGCAGTGGGCTAGGGGCGACATATGAGACCCAGTACTTC	CASSGLGATYETQYF
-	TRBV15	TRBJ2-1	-	TGTGCCACCAGCAGTCACCCCGACCCCCCGGCAGTGCAGTTCTTC	CATSSHPDPPAVQFF
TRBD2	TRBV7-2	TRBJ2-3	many	TGTGCCAGCAGCTTAGGACCTCTAGCGGGGGGCACAGATACGCAGTATTTT	CASSLGPLAGGTDTQYF
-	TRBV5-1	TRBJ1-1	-	TGCGCCAGCAGCTCAACCGATAGGCCCACTGAAGCTTTCTTT	CASSSTDRPTEAFF
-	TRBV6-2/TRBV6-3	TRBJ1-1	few	TGTGCCAGCAGTGTAGACGAGGATCACACTGAAGCTTTCTTT	CASSVDEDHTEAFF
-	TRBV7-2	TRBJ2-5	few	TGTGCCAGCAGCATCCGGGACCTAGGAACCCAGTACTTC	CASSIRDLGTQYF
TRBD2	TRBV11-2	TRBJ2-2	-	TGTGCCAGCAGCCCACGAGTCGGGGGGGGAAGAAACACCGGGGAGCTGTTTTTT	CASSPRVGGGRNTGELFF
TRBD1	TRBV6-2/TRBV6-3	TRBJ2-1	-	TGTGCCAGCAGTTATCGCGAGGGACAGGGCATCAATGAGCAGTTCTTC	CASSYREGQGINEQFF
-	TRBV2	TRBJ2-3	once	TGTGCCAGCAGATCGGACCCATACACAGATACGCAGTATTTT	CASRSDPYTDTQYF
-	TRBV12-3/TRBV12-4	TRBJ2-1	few	TGTGCCAGCAGCTCCGACGGGACTTACAATGAGCAGTTCTTC	CASSSDGTYNEQFF
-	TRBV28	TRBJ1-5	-	TGTGCCAGCAGTTTCGGTAGGGCCGAACCTTATAGCAATCAGCCCCAGCATTTT	CASSFGRAEPYSNQPQHF
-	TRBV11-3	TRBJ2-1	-	TGTGCCAGCAGCTTAGATACCAACAATGAGCAGTTCTTC	CASSLDTNNEQFF
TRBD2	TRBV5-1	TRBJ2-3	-	TGCGCCAGCAGCTTGGGCCTACTAGCGGGGCCCTCAGATACGCAGTATTTT	CASSLGLLAGPSDTQYF
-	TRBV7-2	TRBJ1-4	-	TGTGCCAGCAGTCAAAGGGGTCGGGGAAATGAAAAACTGTTTTTT	CASSQRGRGNEKLFF
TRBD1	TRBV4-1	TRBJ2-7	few	TGCGCCAGCAGGCAGATACCCGGGACAGGGGACTACGAGCAGTACTTC	CASRQIPGTGDYEQYF
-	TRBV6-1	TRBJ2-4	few	TGTGCCAGCAGGCCCAGGGGTAGTAACATTCAGTACTTC	CASRPRGSNIQYF
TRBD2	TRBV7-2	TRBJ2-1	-	TGTGCCAGCAGCTCTCACGGACTAGCAATTGAGCAGTTCTTC	CASSSHGLAIEQFF
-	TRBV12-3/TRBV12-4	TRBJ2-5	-	TGTGCCAGCACTGAAGGAGGTCGGAATGTTTTGGAGACCCAGTACTTC	CASTEGGRNVLETQYF
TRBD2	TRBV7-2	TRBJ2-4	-	TGTGCCAGCAGCCCGGGTGGTCTAGCGGGGATCAAAAACATTCAGTACTTC	CASSPGGLAGIKNIQYF
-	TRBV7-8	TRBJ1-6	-	TGTGCCAGCAGCTTAGGGCCGAATAATTCACCCCTCCACTTT	CASSLGPNNSPLHF
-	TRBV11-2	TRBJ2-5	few	TGTGCCAGCACCCCAGATGAGCCCCAGGGCCAGACCCAGTACTTC	CASTPDEPQGQTQYF
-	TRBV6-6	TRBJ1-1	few	TGTGCCAGCAGTTACAGGGCAGGGGAGCTGACTGAAGCTTTCTTT	CASSYRAGELTEAFF
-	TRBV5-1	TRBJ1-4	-	TGCGCCAGCAGCTTGGGGTTCGGCGAAAAACTGTTTTTT	CASSLGFGEKLFF
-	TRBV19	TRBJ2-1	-	TGTGCCAGTAGTTTTCGGTTGAGGGGACACTCCTACAATGAGCAGTTCTTC	CASSFRLRGHSYNEQFF
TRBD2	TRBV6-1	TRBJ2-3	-	TGTGCCAGCAGACGGGGGTGGCTAGCGGATAGCACAGATACGCAGTATTTT	CASRRGWLADSTDTQYF
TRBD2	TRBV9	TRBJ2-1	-	TGTGCCAGCAGTACCACGGCCGGGACTAGCGGGGCCGCCGAATACAATGAGCAGTTCTTC	CASSTTAGTSGAAEYNEQFF
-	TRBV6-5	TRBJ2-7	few	TGTGCCAGCAGCTCCGACATTTACGAGCAGTACTTC	CASSSDIYEQYF
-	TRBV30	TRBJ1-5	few	TGTGCCTGGAGTAGCGGACAGCTGATTAATCAGCCCCAGCATTTT	CAWSSGQLINQPQHF
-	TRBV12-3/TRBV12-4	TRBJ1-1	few	TGTGCCAGTATGAGGTTTCGAAACACTGAAGCTTTCTTT	CASMRFRNTEAFF
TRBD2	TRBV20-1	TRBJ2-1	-	TGCAGTGCGGAGCCGGGACTAGCGGGGTACAATGAGCAGTTCTTC	CSAEPGLAGYNEQFF
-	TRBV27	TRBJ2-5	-	TGTGCCAGCAGTGAAACAGGGTTAGGAGAGACCCAGTACTTC	CASSETGLGETQYF
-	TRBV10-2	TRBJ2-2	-	TGCGCCAGCGGAGTACATGGTGTGAACACCGGGGAGCTGTTTTTT	CASGVHGVNTGELFF